The 22 T cell receptor beta chains below all came from one sample that was sequenced in a study of blood T cell repertoires in COVID-19. Only in-frame clones appear in the TCRdb table, and some are missing; sequencing was by immunoSEQ multiplex PCR. The sample has some 330,000 clones; 75% to 90% are singletons. Sequenced input: PBMCs or T cells enriched from blood (not recorded which). The source is a woman aged 45-59 years who had recovered from COVID-19.

The genes are TRBV7-6 and TRBJ2-1; 9 bases are shared with TRBD1. Unmatched junction bases numbered 11, after V lost 5 bases and J lost 9 bases. This CDR3 spans 15 amino acids. CDR1 is SGHVS and CDR2 is FNYEAQ in the germline V gene. The CDR3 DNA sequence: TGTGCCAGCAGCCGAATGACAGGGGGAGGGCCTGAGCAGTTCTTC. Its translation is CASSRMTGGGPEQFF.

The chain combines TRBV28 with TRBJ2-1, with D perhaps TRBD2 (5 bases). The CDR3 runs 15 residues. The V end lost 3 bases, the J end lost 6 bases, and 15 bases lay between the germline ends. From germline, CDR1 is MDHEN and CDR2 SYDVKM. The CDR3 here is CASSLIERFSNEQFF. In DNA form, the CDR3 reads TGTGCCAGCAGTTTGATCGAGCGGTTCTCCAATGAGCAGTTCTTC.

This clone was observed once. The V gene is TRBV4-1, the J gene TRBJ1-5, with 7 bases lining up with TRBD1. This CDR3 has 15 amino acids. The V gene end was trimmed by 8 bases and the J gene end by 4 bases; junction bases not matched to a gene: 11. Germline V gives CDR1 MGHRA, CDR2 YSYEKL. The CDR3 DNA sequence: TGCGCCAGCTCTGCGGAGGGGGCATGGAATCAGCCCCAGCATTTT. Translating gives CASSAEGAWNQPQHF.

CDR3 DNA sequence: TGTGCCAGCAGCCACAGGGGATTGAGCACTGAAGCTTTCTTT. This gives the protein CASSHRGLSTEAFF. The rearrangement joins TRBV16 to TRBJ1-1; possible D gene TRBD1, 6 bases. The CDR3 is 14 amino acids. The germline V gene has CDR1 KGHSY and CDR2 FQNENV. Between the trimmed V and J ends, which lost 3 bases and 4 bases, there was a span of 12 bases. Together with reference TRBV16 and TRBJ1-1, the CDR3 gives the full variable domain: GEEVAQTPKHLVRGEGQKAKLYCAPIKGHSYVFWYQQVLKNEFKFLISFQNENVFDETGMPKERFSAKCLPNSPCSLEIQATKLEDSAVYFCASSHRGLSTEAFFGQGTRLTVV.

This sequence joins TRBV4-1 and TRBJ1-2; 10 bases align to TRBD1. The CDR3 sequence is 15 residues long. The germline CDR1 and CDR2 sequences are MGHRA and YSYEKL. The V gene end was trimmed by 3 bases and the J gene end by 6 bases; junction bases not matched to a gene: 7. The DNA of the CDR3 is TGCGCCAGCAGCCAGGCTAGACAGGGGGCGAATGGCTACACCTTC. Translation gives CASSQARQGANGYTF.

This clone was seen just once. The chain employs TRBV19 and TRBJ1-1; 7 positions agree with TRBD1. Germline V gene data show CDR1 as LNHDA and CDR2 as SQIVND (reference sequence). The CDR3 is 13 residues long. V lost 8 bases to trimming and J lost 2 bases; unmatched junction nucleotides: 5. In nucleotides, the CDR3 is TGTGCCAGTGGCAACAGGGGAAACACTGAAGCTTTCTTT. Residues: CASGNRGNTEAFF. Together with reference TRBV19 and TRBJ1-1, the CDR3 gives the full variable domain: DGGITQSPKYLFRKEGQNVTLSCEQNLNHDAMYWYRQDPGQGLRLIYYSQIVNDFQKGDIAEGYSVSREKKESFPLTVTSAQKNPTAFYLCASGNRGNTEAFFGQGTRLTVV.

The chain uses TRBV19 and TRBJ1-2, with TRBD1 as a possible D gene (5 bases). Germline CDR1 reads LNHDA; CDR2 reads SQIVND (reference sequence). CDR3 size: 14 residues. The ends were cut back, 4 bases at V and 5 bases at J, with 14 bases in the middle. The DNA of the CDR3 is TGTGCCAGTAGTACAAGTCCAGGGCGGTATGGCTACACCTTC. It encodes CASSTSPGRYGYTF.

The chain links TRBV3-1 (or the pseudogene TRBV3-2) to TRBJ2-3, with D possibly being TRBD2 (5 bases). Trimming shortened V by 0 bases and J by 6 bases, and 13 bases separated the two germline ends. Germline loops: CDR1 LGHDT, CDR2 YNNKEL (reference sequence). The CDR3 is 15 residues long. The CDR3: CASSQDFFSADTQYF. DNA for the CDR3: TGTGCCAGCAGCCAAGACTTTTTTAGCGCCGATACGCAGTATTTT.

This clone was seen just once. The chain is built from TRBV7-9 and TRBJ1-1; no clear D. From germline, CDR1 is SEHNR and CDR2 FQNEAQ (reference sequence). The CDR3 totals 14 residues. Trimming took off 5 bases at V and 4 bases at J, with 14 bases between the two ends. In DNA, the CDR3 is TGTGCCAGCAGCCCCCCTTTAGATGGCACTGAAGCTTTCTTT. Translation: CASSPPLDGTEAFF.

The table lists this clone with a count of one. The chain has TRBV19 and TRBJ1-1; TRBD1 might be the D (6 bases). The CDR3 length is 15 residues. The germline V gene has CDR1 LNHDA and CDR2 SQIVND (reference sequence). The germline V and J ends were trimmed by 5 bases and 0 bases, with 13 bases remaining between them. The CDR3 sequence: CASSVNRVLNTEAFF. In DNA form, the CDR3 reads TGTGCCAGTAGTGTCAACAGGGTGCTGAACACTGAAGCTTTCTTT.

The chain is built from TRBV19 and TRBJ1-2, with 8 bases fitting TRBD1. This CDR3 is built from 14 residues. V was clipped by 6 bases and J by 2 bases; unmatched bases: 5. Germline V gene data show CDR1 as LNHDA and CDR2 as SQIVND (reference sequence). This CDR3 reads CASSSGQANYGYTF. CDR3 bases: TGTGCCAGTAGCTCGGGACAGGCAAACTATGGCTACACCTTC.

In the case of this clone: Within the sample, other DNA sequences also encode this same CDR3. The chain has TRBV30 and TRBJ2-5, with D possibly TRBD2 on 7 matching bases. This CDR3 spans 14 amino acids. V gave up 0 bases and J gave up 4 bases, with 12 bases separating them. The germline gives CDR1 GTSNPN, CDR2 SVGIG (reference sequence). The CDR3 is CAWSVLAGAETQYF. The DNA of the CDR3 is TGTGCCTGGAGTGTACTTGCGGGGGCAGAGACCCAGTACTTC.

CDR3 sequence: CASSLEQGAGGYTF. CDR3 DNA: TGTGCCAGCAGCTTAGAACAGGGGGCGGGTGGCTACACCTTC. The V call is TRBV7-2, the J call TRBJ1-2, with 9 bases identical to TRBD1. Trimming took 1 base from V and 7 from J; bases not matched to a gene: 4. The germline V gene has CDR1 SGHTA and CDR2 FQGNSA. The CDR3 extends over 14 amino acids.

The chain links TRBV5-6 to TRBJ1-2; D gene uncertain. The CDR3 contains 11 residues. In germline, CDR1 is SGHDT, CDR2 YYEEEE. V lost 5 bases and J lost 8, with 10 bases in between. The CDR3 protein is CASSRGGGYTF. As DNA, the CDR3 is TGTGCCAGCAGTCGGGGAGGCGGCTACACCTTC.

This chain uses TRBV12-3 or TRBV12-4 with TRBJ1-2, with D perhaps matching TRBD1 (5 bases). The CDR3 contains 12 residues. The V gene lost 6 bases and the J gene lost 7 bases, with 12 bases spanning the gap. CDR3 sequence reads: CASSRRDGGYTF. CDR3 DNA: TGTGCCAGCAGCAGGAGGGACGGTGGCTACACCTTC.

The rearrangement joins TRBV5-1 to TRBJ2-3; 9 positions match TRBD2. This CDR3 has 15 amino acids. Germline V gene data show CDR1 as SGHRS and CDR2 as YFSETQ. Losses at the gene ends were 4 bases for V and 2 bases for J; bases not matched to a gene: 5. The CDR3 spells CASSHLAGPTDTQYF. The CDR3 nucleotides are TGCGCCAGCAGCCATCTAGCGGGACCCACAGATACGCAGTATTTT.

This chain joins TRBV18 and TRBJ1-5; no clear D. Germline values: CDR1 KGHSH, CDR2 LQKENI. The germline V and J ends were trimmed by 2 bases and 4 bases, with 12 bases remaining between them. The CDR3 loop spans 15 amino acids. The CDR3 protein is CASSPFGGGNQPQHF. Here the CDR3 DNA reads TGTGCCAGCTCACCATTCGGAGGCGGGAATCAGCCCCAGCATTTT.

The chain is built from TRBV5-6 and TRBJ1-2; D is uncertain. V lost 4 bases to trimming and J lost 4 bases, with 11 bases between them. Germline assignment: CDR1 SGHDT and CDR2 YYEEEE. The CDR3 extends over 13 amino acids. Here the CDR3 DNA reads TGTGCCAGCAGCCCTGCGAACCTCTATGGCTACACCTTC. As protein: CASSPANLYGYTF.

The chain employs TRBV3-1 (or the pseudogene TRBV3-2) and TRBJ2-3, with D possibly being TRBD2 (5 bases). Per the germline V gene, CDR1 is LGHDT and CDR2 is YNNKEL (reference sequence). CDR3 size: 16 residues. The ends were cut back, 1 base at V and 6 bases at J, with 17 bases in the middle. CDR3 nucleotide sequence: TGTGCCAGCAGCCAAGCAGGAGGAGGCCGCGGGGATACGCAGTATTTT. Translation: CASSQAGGGRGDTQYF.

The V and J genes are TRBV4-1 and TRBJ2-2; 7 bases match TRBD2. CDR1 MGHRA and CDR2 YSYEKL come from the germline V gene. With 1 base clipped from V and 4 bases from J, the junction kept 6 bases outside the gene matches. The CDR3 sequence is 16 residues long. The CDR3 DNA follows: TGCGCCAGCAGCCAAGTGGTTGCGGGAGTCACCGGGGAGCTGTTTTTT. It translates to CASSQVVAGVTGELFF.

The chain uses TRBV13 and TRBJ2-7, with 11 bases identical to TRBD2. Germline V gives CDR1 PRHDT, CDR2 FYEKMQ (reference sequence). Trimming removed 0 bases from V and 6 bases from J; junction bases left unmatched: 7. The CDR3 covers 16 residues. The CDR3 region is CASSLGGLAGGSEQYF. In DNA form, the CDR3 reads TGTGCCAGCAGCTTAGGTGGTCTAGCGGGAGGTAGCGAGCAGTACTTC.

This sequence joins TRBV7-2 and TRBJ1-2, with a possible D match to TRBD1 (5 bases). The germline V gene has CDR1 SGHTA and CDR2 FQGNSA. The CDR3 has 13 amino acids. The ends were cut back, 6 bases at V and 4 bases at J, with 12 bases in the middle. This chain's CDR3 is CASRQTEVYGYTF. CDR3 sequence (DNA): TGTGCCAGCAGACAGACAGAGGTCTATGGCTACACCTTC.